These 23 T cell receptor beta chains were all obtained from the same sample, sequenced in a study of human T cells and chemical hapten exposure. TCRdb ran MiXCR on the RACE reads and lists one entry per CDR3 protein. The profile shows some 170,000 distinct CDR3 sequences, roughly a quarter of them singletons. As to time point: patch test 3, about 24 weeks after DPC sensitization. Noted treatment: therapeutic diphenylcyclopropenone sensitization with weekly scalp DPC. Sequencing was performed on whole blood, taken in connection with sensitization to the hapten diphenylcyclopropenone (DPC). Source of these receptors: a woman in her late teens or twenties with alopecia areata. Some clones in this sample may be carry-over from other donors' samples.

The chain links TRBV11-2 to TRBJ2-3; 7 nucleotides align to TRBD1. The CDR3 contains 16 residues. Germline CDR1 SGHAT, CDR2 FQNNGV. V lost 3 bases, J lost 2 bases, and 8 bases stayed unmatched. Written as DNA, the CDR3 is TGTGCCAGCAGCTTTAGTAAGGACAGGTTCACAGATACGCAGTATTTT. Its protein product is CASSFSKDRFTDTQYF.

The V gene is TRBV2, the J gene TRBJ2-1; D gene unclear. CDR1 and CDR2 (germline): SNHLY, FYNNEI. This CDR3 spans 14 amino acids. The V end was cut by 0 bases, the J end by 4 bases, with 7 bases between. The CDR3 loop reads CASSEALRYNEQFF. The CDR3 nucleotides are TGTGCCAGCAGTGAAGCGCTTCGGTACAATGAGCAGTTCTTC.

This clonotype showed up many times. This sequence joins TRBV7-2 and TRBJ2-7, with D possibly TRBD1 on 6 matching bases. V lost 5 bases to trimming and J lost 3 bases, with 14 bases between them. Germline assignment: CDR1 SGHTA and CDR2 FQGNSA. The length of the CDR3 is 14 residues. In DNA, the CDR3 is TGTGCCAGCAGCCCCACAGGGAATATCTACGAGCAGTACTTC. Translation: CASSPTGNIYEQYF.

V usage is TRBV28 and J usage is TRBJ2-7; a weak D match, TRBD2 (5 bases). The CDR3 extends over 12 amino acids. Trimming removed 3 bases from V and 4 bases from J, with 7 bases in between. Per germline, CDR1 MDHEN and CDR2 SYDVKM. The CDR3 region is CASSFRGYEQYF. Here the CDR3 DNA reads TGTGCCAGCAGTTTTCGGGGTTACGAGCAGTACTTC.

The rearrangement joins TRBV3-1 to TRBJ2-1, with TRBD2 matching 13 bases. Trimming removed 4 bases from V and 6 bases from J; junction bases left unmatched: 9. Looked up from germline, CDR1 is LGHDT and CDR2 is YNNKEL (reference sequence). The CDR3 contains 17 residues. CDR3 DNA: TGTGCCAGCAGCCCGCCGCAGGGACTAGCGGGGATCAATGAGCAGTTCTTC. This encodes CASSPPQGLAGINEQFF.

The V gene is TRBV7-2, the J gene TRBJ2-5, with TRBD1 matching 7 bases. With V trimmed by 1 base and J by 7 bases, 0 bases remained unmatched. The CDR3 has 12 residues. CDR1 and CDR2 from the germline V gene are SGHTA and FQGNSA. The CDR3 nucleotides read TGTGCCAGCAGCTTAGGACAGGGGACCCAGTACTTC. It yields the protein CASSLGQGTQYF.

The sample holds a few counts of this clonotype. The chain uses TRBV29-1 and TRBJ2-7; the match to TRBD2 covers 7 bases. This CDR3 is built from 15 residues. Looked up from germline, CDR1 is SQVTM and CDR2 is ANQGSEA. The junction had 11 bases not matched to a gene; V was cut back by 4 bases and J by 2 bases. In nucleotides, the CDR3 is TGCAGCGTTGTATCACGGGACTACCCAGCCTACGAGCAGTACTTC. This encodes CSVVSRDYPAYEQYF.

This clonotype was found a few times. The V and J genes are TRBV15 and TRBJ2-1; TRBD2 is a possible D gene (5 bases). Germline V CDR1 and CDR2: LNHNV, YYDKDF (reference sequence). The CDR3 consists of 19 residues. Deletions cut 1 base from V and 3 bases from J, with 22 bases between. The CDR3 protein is CATSRAIVRSGLRYNEQFF. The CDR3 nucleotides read TGTGCCACCAGCAGAGCTATCGTACGATCTGGACTCCGCTACAATGAGCAGTTCTTC. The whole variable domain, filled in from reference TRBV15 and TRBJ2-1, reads DAMVIQNPRYQVTQFGKPVTLSCSQTLNHNVMYWYQQKSSQAPKLLFHYYDKDFNNEADTPDNFQSRRPNTSFCFLDIRSPGLGDTAMYLCATSRAIVRSGLRYNEQFFGPGTRLTVL.

The CDR3: CASSQYDGSAFF. For the CDR3, the DNA is TGTGCCAGCAGTCAATATGACGGCTCAGCTTTCTTT. V is TRBV27 and J is TRBJ1-1; D call uncertain. Germline loops: CDR1 MNHEY, CDR2 SMNVEV (reference sequence). With 5 bases removed from V and 10 bases from J, the gap between germline ends came to 14 bases. The CDR3 sequence is 12 residues long.

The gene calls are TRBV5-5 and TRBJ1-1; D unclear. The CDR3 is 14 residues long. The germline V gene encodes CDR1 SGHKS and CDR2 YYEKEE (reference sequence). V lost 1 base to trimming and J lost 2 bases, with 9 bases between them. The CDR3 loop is CASSLLGPNTEAFF. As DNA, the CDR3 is TGTGCCAGCAGCTTGCTCGGCCCTAACACTGAAGCTTTCTTT.

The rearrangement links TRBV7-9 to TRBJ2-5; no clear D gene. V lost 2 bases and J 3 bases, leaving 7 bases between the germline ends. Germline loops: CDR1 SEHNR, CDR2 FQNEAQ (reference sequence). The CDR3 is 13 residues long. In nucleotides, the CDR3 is TGTGCCAGCAGCTTAAGCAGAGAAGAGACCCAGTACTTC. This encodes CASSLSREETQYF.

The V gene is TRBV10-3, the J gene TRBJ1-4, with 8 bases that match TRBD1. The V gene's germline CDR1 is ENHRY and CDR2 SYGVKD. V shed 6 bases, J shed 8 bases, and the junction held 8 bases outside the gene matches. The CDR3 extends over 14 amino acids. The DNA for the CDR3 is TGTGCCATCAGCGACGGACAGGGCCGGGAAAAACTGTTTTTT. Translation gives CAISDGQGREKLFF.

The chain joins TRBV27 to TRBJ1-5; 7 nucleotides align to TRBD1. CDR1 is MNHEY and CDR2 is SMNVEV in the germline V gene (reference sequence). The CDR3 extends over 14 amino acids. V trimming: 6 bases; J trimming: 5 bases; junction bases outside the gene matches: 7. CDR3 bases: TGTGCCAGCAGCCGCGGACAGGCTCATCAGCCCCAGCATTTT. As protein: CASSRGQAHQPQHF.

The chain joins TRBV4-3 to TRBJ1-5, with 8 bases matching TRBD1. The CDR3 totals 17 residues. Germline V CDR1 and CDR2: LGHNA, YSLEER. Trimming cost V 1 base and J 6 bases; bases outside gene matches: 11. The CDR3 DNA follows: TGCGCCAGCAGCCAAGGATGTGGACAGGGACATAGTCAGCCCCAGCATTTT. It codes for CASSQGCGQGHSQPQHF.

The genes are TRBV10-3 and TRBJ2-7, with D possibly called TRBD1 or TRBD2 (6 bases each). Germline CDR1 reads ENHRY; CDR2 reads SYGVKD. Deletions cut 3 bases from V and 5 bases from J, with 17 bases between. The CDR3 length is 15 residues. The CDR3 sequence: CAISDRGTTSHEQYF. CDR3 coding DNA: TGTGCCATCAGTGACCGCGGGACAACGTCCCACGAGCAGTACTTC.

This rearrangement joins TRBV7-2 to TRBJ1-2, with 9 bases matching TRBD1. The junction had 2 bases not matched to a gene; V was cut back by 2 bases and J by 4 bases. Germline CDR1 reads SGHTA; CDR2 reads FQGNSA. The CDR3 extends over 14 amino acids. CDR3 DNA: TGTGCCAGCAGCTTATCGACAGGGGGCTATGGCTACACCTTC. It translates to CASSLSTGGYGYTF.

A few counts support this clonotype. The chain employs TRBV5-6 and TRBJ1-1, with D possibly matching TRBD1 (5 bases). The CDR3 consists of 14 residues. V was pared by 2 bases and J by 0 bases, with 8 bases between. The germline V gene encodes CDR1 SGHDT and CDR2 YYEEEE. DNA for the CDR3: TGTGCCAGCAGCTTCGTCAGGGTGAACACTGAAGCTTTCTTT. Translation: CASSFVRVNTEAFF. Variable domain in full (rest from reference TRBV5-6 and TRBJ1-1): DAGVTQSPTHLIKTRGQQVTLRCSPKSGHDTVSWYQQALGQGPQFIFQYYEEEERQRGNFPDRFSGHQFPNYSSELNVNALLLGDSALYLCASSFVRVNTEAFFGQGTRLTVV.

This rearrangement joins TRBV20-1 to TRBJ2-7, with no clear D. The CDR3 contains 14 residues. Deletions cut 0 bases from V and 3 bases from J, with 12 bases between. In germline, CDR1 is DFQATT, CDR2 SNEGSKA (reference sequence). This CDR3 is CSARDARRLYEQYF. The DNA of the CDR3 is TGCAGTGCTAGAGATGCCAGACGCCTCTACGAGCAGTACTTC.

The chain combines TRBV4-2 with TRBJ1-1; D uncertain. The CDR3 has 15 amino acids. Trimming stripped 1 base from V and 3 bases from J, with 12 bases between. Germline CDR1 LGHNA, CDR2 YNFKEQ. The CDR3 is CASSQAGGPDTEAFF. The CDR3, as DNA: TGTGCCAGCAGCCAAGCAGGCGGGCCCGACACTGAAGCTTTCTTT.

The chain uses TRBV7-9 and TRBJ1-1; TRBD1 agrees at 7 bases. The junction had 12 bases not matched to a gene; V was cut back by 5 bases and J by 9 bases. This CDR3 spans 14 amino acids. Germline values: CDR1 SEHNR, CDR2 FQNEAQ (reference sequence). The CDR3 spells CASSPRTGVDQAFF. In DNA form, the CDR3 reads TGTGCCAGCAGCCCCAGGACAGGAGTTGACCAAGCTTTCTTT.

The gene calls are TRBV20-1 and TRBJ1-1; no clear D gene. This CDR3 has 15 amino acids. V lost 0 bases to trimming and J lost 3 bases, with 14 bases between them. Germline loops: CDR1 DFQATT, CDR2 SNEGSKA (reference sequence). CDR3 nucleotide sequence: TGCAGTGCTAGAGACGCCGACGCGAGGGACACTGAAGCTTTCTTT. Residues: CSARDADARDTEAFF.

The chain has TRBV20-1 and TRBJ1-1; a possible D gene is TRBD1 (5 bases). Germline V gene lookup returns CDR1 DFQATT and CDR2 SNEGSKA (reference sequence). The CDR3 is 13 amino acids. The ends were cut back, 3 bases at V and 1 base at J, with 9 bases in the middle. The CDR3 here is CSARGEKNTEAFF. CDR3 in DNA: TGCAGTGCTAGGGGGGAGAAGAACACTGAAGCTTTCTTT.

This CDR3 reads CASSSDRSTNEKLFF. The CDR3 DNA reads as TGTGCCAGCAGCTCCGACAGATCAACTAATGAAAAACTGTTTTTT. The rearrangement links TRBV6-2 or TRBV6-3 to TRBJ1-4; a possible D gene is TRBD1 (5 bases). The CDR3 runs to 15 residues. CDR1 and CDR2 from the germline V gene are MNHEY and SVGEGT. V lost 6 bases and J lost 0, with 11 bases in between.